One sample yielded the 2 T cell receptor beta chains listed below, sequenced in a study of T cell responses to AZD1222 COVID-19 vaccine. Data came from immunoSEQ multiplex PCR; TCRdb stores just in-frame clones and leaves some out. The table lists more than 120,000 clones, roughly 84% of them singletons. Here the sequenced sample was peripheral blood, taken 28 days after the second AZD1222 dose. These TCRs come from an adult who received the AZD1222 COVID-19 vaccine.

The chain joins TRBV6-1 to TRBJ1-4; TRBD1 agrees at 8 bases. This CDR3 contains 18 residues. The V gene's germline CDR1 is MNHNS and CDR2 SASEGT. V trimming: 2 bases; J trimming: 7 bases; junction bases outside the gene matches: 15. Here the CDR3 reads CASSETGKMTGVVEKLFF. The CDR3 nucleotides read TGTGCCAGCAGTGAAACAGGAAAAATGACAGGGGTCGTTGAAAAACTGTTTTTT.

This chain uses TRBV9 with TRBJ2-5; D could derive from TRBD1 or TRBD2 (6 bases each). V lost 4 bases and J lost 2, with 18 bases in between. Germline V CDR1 and CDR2: SGDLS, YYNGEE. The CDR3 extends over 16 amino acids. The DNA for the CDR3 is TGTGCCAGCAGCCCCCGGTTGGGGGGCGAGCAAGAGACCCAGTACTTC. This gives the protein CASSPRLGGEQETQYF.